This is a list of T cell receptor beta chains from one sample in a study of T cell responses to AZD1222 COVID-19 vaccine. The assay was immunoSEQ multiplex PCR, and TCRdb's table has in-frame clones only and misses some. The table shows under 150,000 clones, with about 93% occurring only once. The specimen comprised peripheral blood, sampled on day 0 of AZD1222 vaccination. The source is an adult in good health. Both conserved end residues are part of each CDR3. A D gene is named only where the DNA matches it firmly. Clone sizes are given selectively: once, few, many, or a class where the clone is expanded.

abundance,d_gene,v_gene,j_gene,CDR3nt,CDR3aa
NA,TRBD1,TRBV3-1/TRBV3-2,TRBJ1-6,TGTGCCAGCAGCCTCCGGGACAGGGAAGGCTCACCCCTCCACTTT,CASSLRDREGSPLHF
NA,NA,TRBV5-8,TRBJ2-3,TGTGCCAGCAGCTTGGTTGGCCACCGATCAAATACAGATACGCAGTATTTT,CASSLVGHRSNTDTQYF
NA,NA,TRBV5-1,TRBJ1-6,TGCGCCAGCAGCTTTCGGTTTCCTCAGGATTCACCCCTCCACTTT,CASSFRFPQDSPLHF
NA,TRBD2,TRBV4-2,TRBJ2-1,TGTGCCAGCAGCCAAGATTTTGGGGCGGGAGAGTACAATGAGCAGTTCTTC,CASSQDFGAGEYNEQFF
NA,NA,TRBV4-3,TRBJ1-3,TGCGCCAGCAGCCAAGAAGGAGGGAGGGAACACACCATATATTTT,CASSQEGGREHTIYF
NA,NA,TRBV4-2,TRBJ2-7,TGTGCCAGCAGCCGCCGGGGGTTTACCTCTCCCTACGAGCAGTACTTC,CASSRRGFTSPYEQYF
NA,NA,TRBV27,TRBJ1-2,TGTGCCAGCAGTTGGGATGGGGGGCGGTCTGGCTACACCTTC,CASSWDGGRSGYTF
NA,NA,TRBV11-2,TRBJ1-1,TGTGCCAGCAGCCTACATAGGGACACTGAAGCTTTCTTT,CASSLHRDTEAFF
NA,NA,TRBV6-5,TRBJ2-3,TGTGCCAGCAGTTTTGTAGATACGCAGTATTTT,CASSFVDTQYF
NA,TRBD1,TRBV11-3,TRBJ2-5,TGTGCCAGCAGCTTACAGGGGGCACCCCAAGAGACCCAGTACTTC,CASSLQGAPQETQYF
NA,NA,TRBV29-1,TRBJ2-7,TGCAGCGTTGATCTCACAGGGACCTACGAGCAGTACTTC,CSVDLTGTYEQYF
once,NA,TRBV18,TRBJ2-2,TGTGCCAGCTCACCACCGGTTGGTTTATCACAGACGACCGGGGAGCTGTTTTTT,CASSPPVGLSQTTGELFF
NA,TRBD1,TRBV3-1/TRBV3-2,TRBJ2-7,TGTGCCAGCAGCCAAGGGCGACAGGGGGCCTACGAGCAGTACTTC,CASSQGRQGAYEQYF
once,TRBD1,TRBV19,TRBJ2-7,TGTGCCAGTAGACCGGGACAGAACCTTTACGAGCAGTACTTC,CASRPGQNLYEQYF
NA,NA,TRBV27,TRBJ2-1,TGTGCCAGCAGTCCAAGAAGGGGGAGGGCTTACAATGAGCAGTTCTTC,CASSPRRGRAYNEQFF
NA,NA,TRBV7-9,TRBJ2-7,TGTGCCAGCAGCTTGGGCAGACTCTACGAGCAGTACTTC,CASSLGRLYEQYF
NA,TRBD1,TRBV6-2/TRBV6-3,TRBJ2-7,TGTGCCAGCAGTTACTCAAGACAGGGGCCCTACGAGCAGTACTTC,CASSYSRQGPYEQYF
NA,NA,TRBV12-3/TRBV12-4,TRBJ1-5,TGTGCCAGCAGTTCTAAAACGCAGCCCCAGCATTTT,CASSSKTQPQHF
NA,NA,TRBV7-9,TRBJ1-5,TGTGCCAGCAGCTTAGAGACAGGACTTAGCAATCAGCCCCAGCATTTT,CASSLETGLSNQPQHF
NA,NA,TRBV7-2,TRBJ1-4,TGTGCCAGCAGCTTAGGAGGGGGGTCTAATGAAAAACTGTTTTTT,CASSLGGGSNEKLFF
NA,TRBD1,TRBV27,TRBJ1-6,TGTGCCAGCGGACCGGGACAGGCATATTCACCCCTCCACTTT,CASGPGQAYSPLHF
once,NA,TRBV7-9,TRBJ2-7,TGTGCCAGCAGCTTAGTTGTGGGAGACTCCTACGAGCAGTACTTC,CASSLVVGDSYEQYF
NA,TRBD2,TRBV30,TRBJ2-7,TGTGCCTGGAGTGGGACTAGCGGATACGAGCAGTACTTC,CAWSGTSGYEQYF
NA,NA,TRBV30,TRBJ1-2,TGTGCCTGGAGTGTGGGAGCCGGCTACACCTTC,CAWSVGAGYTF
NA,NA,TRBV7-2,TRBJ2-2,TGTGCCAGCAGCCTAGAATTAGACGGGGAGCTGTTTTTT,CASSLELDGELFF
few,TRBD1,TRBV25-1,TRBJ2-7,TGTGCCAGCAGCCAGACAGGGTTCCACGAGCAGTACTTC,CASSQTGFHEQYF
NA,NA,TRBV11-2,TRBJ1-2,TGTGCCAGCAGCTTTACCGACTATGGCTACACCTTC,CASSFTDYGYTF
NA,TRBD2,TRBV19,TRBJ2-7,TGTGCCAGTAGTATAGGAGGCGGGAGGTACGAGCAGTACTTC,CASSIGGGRYEQYF
NA,NA,TRBV6-2/TRBV6-3,TRBJ1-1,TGTGCCAGCAGTTACATGAACACTGAAGCTTTCTTT,CASSYMNTEAFF